Described below is a single T cell receptor (beta chain) sequence and its context. Its antigen remains undetermined. Base qualities are not at hand, and no much larger clone is one base apart. All of the isolated RNA was reverse transcribed with the High Capacity cDNA Reverse Transcription Kit, so expressed TCRB transcripts were sequenced. Deep immunoSEQ sequencing was applied to naive, central memory and regulatory T cell samples, giving an average of roughly 3.5 million total reads per sample. After sorted cells were lysed in RLT buffer, RNA was extracted with DNase-treated RNeasy Micro or Mini kits, with the choice depending on cell number. To prevent cross-contamination, every cell subset was processed on its own, while patient and healthy donor samples were processed together. The immunoSEQ multiplex PCR was used to amplify TCRB sequences from cDNA, yielding 87-bp fragments that span the CDR3 region. Amplicons were sequenced on the Illumina HiSeq platform. Concerning the study's data processing: PCR bias was computationally corrected using synthetic template baselines, reads within Hamming distance 2 were collapsed, and singletons that could not be merged were discarded. By aligning reads against IMGT, V, D and J genes, CDR3 length, and insertions or deletions at six rearrangement sites were assigned. Within each subset, clonotype counts were normalized to sorted cell number, after which true diversity and Gini coefficients were computed with the tcR R package. Repertoire sharing was quantified using the overlap coefficient calculated on TCRB nucleotide sequences. Out-of-frame TCRB sequences from naive cells were analyzed as a proxy for the pre-selection repertoire. This is the immuneACCESS table as TCRdb keeps it, with only in-frame sequences that have V and J called. A part of the clones is gone; compared with another copy, unresolved V genes explain less than half, and the rest is unexplained. That table gives V, J and clone size, and the DNA gave D and trimming. This sample has about 650,000 clones in its table, and around 11% of those were observed once. Of the sample, about 0.11% is held by the ten largest clones.

As encoded in the germline V gene, CDR1 is SGDLS while CDR2 is YYNGEE. Relative to germline, V is missing 2 bases and J is missing 3 bases, with 4 bases of the junction outside any gene match. The cysteine opens and the phenylalanine closes a CDR3 of 15 amino acids. The retained sequence is limited to the CDR3, 45 bases, with the frame set at the first base. Each donor gave one peripheral blood draw, approximately 110 mL on average, collected into heparinised tubes. Using a panel that included CD45RO, CCR7, CD25, CD127, CD95 and CD27, naive, central memory, regulatory and stem cell-like memory CD4+ T cells were sorted on a BD FACSAria II. Every sorted population had a purity above 98%. PBMCs were isolated immediately by Lymphoprep density gradient centrifugation and stained directly without culture. So that batch effects would be minimized, each experiment stained and sorted samples in pairs, pairing one healthy donor with one patient.

The data originate from a study of beta chain features in type 1 diabetes listed by TCRdb under 2018. Background for the entire study: No differences in mean age, gender distribution, total cell number or subset yield were found between patients and healthy donors. A total of 85 million to 110 million sorted cells were examined across all samples, and RNA yield correlated strongly with the number of cells per subset. The study compared TCRB repertoires of sorted circulating CD4+ T cell subsets between recently diagnosed type 1 diabetes patients and matched healthy donors. Whereas all 28 donors provided naive and central memory subsets, regulatory and stem cell-like memory subsets were isolated from just 8 patients and roughly 8 healthy donors.

Broad study findings and their caveats: Shorter templates might have been favored by PCR, but patient and control samples were amplified and corrected together, so both groups would have been affected equally by any skew. At VDJ recombination sites, patients with type 1 diabetes made fewer insertions and deleted more nucleotides, a pattern implying thymic rearrangement abnormalities. Naive, central memory and regulatory TCRB repertoires appeared to be more alike among patients than among healthy donors. Type 1 diabetes patients showed a moderate but significant shortening of TCRB CDR3 length in all four CD4+ subsets. Because cDNA rather than genomic DNA was sequenced, highly expressing activated cells could have been over-represented, although no difference in activation and CD3 levels was found between groups. HLA sub-analyses involved small numbers of individuals, so any influence of HLA type on TCRB rearrangement remained unresolved.

The chain couples TRBV9 to TRBJ1-5; 8 central bases correspond to TRBD1. Sequencing input: naive CD4+ T cells from blood. The cell subset or site label, read with the paper, signifies: true naive CD4+ T cells. This sequence originates from a man between 25 and 39 years old with type 1 diabetes. The DNA reads TGTGCCAGCAGCGTTGGGACAGGATACAATCAGCCCCAGCATTTT. Its protein reads: CASSVGTGYNQPQHF.